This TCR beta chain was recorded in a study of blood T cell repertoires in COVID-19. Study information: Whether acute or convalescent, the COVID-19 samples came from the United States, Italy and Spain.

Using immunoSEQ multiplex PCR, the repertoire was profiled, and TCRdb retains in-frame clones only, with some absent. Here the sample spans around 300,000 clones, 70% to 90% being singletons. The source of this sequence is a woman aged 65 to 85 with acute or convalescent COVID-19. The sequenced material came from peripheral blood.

The CDR3 here is CASSKALEGANTEAFF. The CDR3 DNA reads TGTGCCAGTAGTAAGGCCCTTGAGGGGGCGAACACTGAAGCTTTCTTT. The chain uses TRBV19 and TRBJ1-1, with 7 bases matching TRBD1. Germline values: CDR1 LNHDA, CDR2 SQIVND (reference sequence). This CDR3 has 16 residues. Trimming removed 4 bases from V and 1 base from J; junction bases left unmatched: 9.